This T cell receptor (beta chain) was found in a study of blood T cell repertoires in COVID-19. Whole-study context: Donors in the United States, Italy and Spain gave samples during acute or convalescent COVID-19. Nucleic acid was either cDNA or gDNA, and it came from T cells, B-cell-depleted T cells, or PBMCs.

Authors' processing steps: From reference gene primer amplification, estimates of nucleated cell counts were derived. TCRdb's table, derived via immunoSEQ multiplex PCR, lists solely in-frame clones and lacks some. Clone size and V and J calls were adopted from that table, with D and trimming inferred from the DNA. This table holds about 400,000 clones, over 75% found once. CDR3 length: 18 residues. V trimming: 4 bases; J trimming: 1 base; junction bases outside the gene matches: 12. From germline, CDR1 is KGHDR and CDR2 SFDVKD. The TCR was taken from a woman aged 30 to 39 with acute COVID-19. Sequencing input: PBMCs or T cells enriched from blood (not recorded which). The rearrangement links TRBV24-1 to TRBJ2-3; 8 bases map to TRBD1. The CDR3 DNA is TGTGCCACCAGTGACCTGATAACTGACAGGGGCGGCACAGATACGCAGTATTTT. This sequence encodes CATSDLITDRGGTDTQYF.